The next 27 T cell receptor beta chains were all read from a single sample in a study of blood T cell repertoires in COVID-19. Assay: immunoSEQ multiplex PCR; the TCRdb copy retains only in-frame clones and omits some. Here the sample spans 45,000 to 60,000 clones, 80% to 85% being singletons. The sequenced sample was peripheral blood. These receptors were collected from a human donor with acute or convalescent COVID-19. The donor label of this sample is uncertain.

Points on this clone: The same CDR3 can be traced to other DNA sequences in this sample. The rearrangement links TRBV5-1 to TRBJ2-7; D not resolved. V was pared by 4 bases and J by 3 bases, with 14 bases between. Germline-derived CDR1 and CDR2 are SGHRS and YFSETQ. There are 14 residues in the CDR3. The DNA of the CDR3 is TGCGCCAGCAGCCTATTCACAGAGCACTACGAGCAGTACTTC. Translation gives CASSLFTEHYEQYF.

The chain has TRBV5-6 and TRBJ1-2; possible D gene TRBD1, 5 bases. Trimming took off 2 bases at V and 3 bases at J, with 11 bases between the two ends. The CDR3 totals 14 residues. Germline CDR1 SGHDT, CDR2 YYEEEE. CDR3: CASSLRGNDYGYTF. For the CDR3, the DNA is TGTGCCAGCAGCTTACGGGGGAATGACTATGGCTACACCTTC.

The chain links TRBV7-8 to TRBJ1-3, with no clear D. Germline V gene sequence: CDR1 SGHVS, CDR2 FQNEAQ. V dropped 5 bases and J dropped 1 base, with 3 bases sitting between them. The CDR3 is 12 residues long. This chain's CDR3 is CASSPSGNTIYF. The CDR3 nucleotides are TGTGCCAGCAGCCCTTCTGGAAACACCATATATTTT. The variable domain in full, with the rest retrieved from reference TRBV7-8 and TRBJ1-3, is GAGVSQSPRYKVAKRGQDVALRCDPISGHVSLFWYQQALGQGPEFLTYFQNEAQLDKSGLPSDRFFAERPEGSVSTLKIQRTQQEDSAVYLCASSPSGNTIYFGEGSWLTVV.

The chain links TRBV7-9 to TRBJ2-6; TRBD2 aligns across 7 bases. CDR3 length: 16 amino acids. Germline-derived CDR1 and CDR2 are SEHNR and FQNEAQ (reference sequence). V was pared by 8 bases and J by 8 bases, with 15 bases of the junction left unmatched. The CDR3 is CASSQGGGPSPNVLTF. The DNA of the CDR3 is TGTGCCAGCTCCCAGGGCGGGGGACCCTCCCCCAACGTCCTGACTTTC.

This clone was seen just once. The chain is built from TRBV4-2 and TRBJ1-4, with D unresolved. From germline, CDR1 is LGHNA and CDR2 YNFKEQ. The CDR3 is made up of 15 amino acids. Between the trimmed V and J ends, which lost 5 bases and 0 bases, there was a span of 10 bases. The CDR3 loop reads CASSDGVSTNEKLFF. DNA for the CDR3: TGTGCCAGCAGCGACGGGGTCTCAACTAATGAAAAACTGTTTTTT.

This clone has a handful of counts. The rearrangement joins TRBV9 to TRBJ1-2; 9 bases match TRBD1. Looked up from germline, CDR1 is SGDLS and CDR2 is YYNGEE. This CDR3 has 14 amino acids. The V and J ends lost 5 bases and 3 bases, in that order; junction bases with no gene match: 5. The CDR3 DNA is TGTGCCAGCAGACCGGGACAGGGTGACTATGGCTACACCTTC. The encoded protein is CASRPGQGDYGYTF.

This chain links TRBV28 with TRBJ1-2, with a possible D match to TRBD1 (5 bases). Germline V lookup: CDR1 MDHEN, CDR2 SYDVKM. The length of the CDR3 is 14 residues. V lost 3 bases to trimming and J lost 0 bases, with 8 bases between them. CDR3: CASSLTGANYGYTF. The CDR3 DNA follows: TGTGCCAGCAGTTTGACGGGGGCTAACTATGGCTACACCTTC.

V is TRBV19 and J is TRBJ2-3, with D unresolved. Germline CDR1 reads LNHDA; CDR2 reads SQIVND (reference sequence). Deletions cut 3 bases from V and 3 bases from J, with 10 bases between. CDR3 length equals 14 residues. CDR3 sequence reads: CASSIAERTDTQYF. CDR3 in DNA: TGTGCCAGTAGTATTGCGGAGAGAACAGATACGCAGTATTTT. Filled out from reference TRBV19 and TRBJ2-3, the complete variable domain reads DGGITQSPKYLFRKEGQNVTLSCEQNLNHDAMYWYRQDPGQGLRLIYYSQIVNDFQKGDIAEGYSVSREKKESFPLTVTSAQKNPTAFYLCASSIAERTDTQYFGPGTRLTVL.

The J gene is TRBJ2-3, the V gene TRBV7-2; the D is unclear. Germline CDR1 reads SGHTA; CDR2 reads FQGNSA. The CDR3 contains 13 residues. Between the trimmed V and J ends, which lost 4 bases and 7 bases, there was a span of 12 bases. This CDR3 reads CASSSLLDYTQYF. CDR3 DNA sequence: TGTGCCAGCAGCTCTTTACTCGACTATACGCAGTATTTT.

Only a few counts were recorded for this clone. V and J are TRBV6-6 and TRBJ1-2, with 10 bases identical to TRBD1. There are 15 residues in the CDR3. From germline, CDR1 is MNHNY and CDR2 SVGAGI (reference sequence). Trimming at V came to 5 bases and at J to 5 bases, leaving 8 bases not matched to a gene. As DNA, the CDR3 is TGTGCCAGCAGTCAAGGGGACAGGGGAAGTTATGGCTACACCTTC. Protein sequence: CASSQGDRGSYGYTF.

This sequence joins TRBV4-2 and TRBJ2-3, with 11 positions matching TRBD2. Germline lookup yields CDR1 LGHNA and CDR2 YNFKEQ. CDR3 length: 19 residues. V dropped 4 bases and J dropped 0; count of bases not matched to a gene: 12. The CDR3 region is CASSRTGTSGRGSTDTQYF. The CDR3 nucleotides read TGTGCCAGCAGCCGGACCGGGACTAGCGGCCGGGGGAGCACAGATACGCAGTATTTT.

J is TRBJ1-5 and V is TRBV6-2 or TRBV6-3; 9 bases fit TRBD1. The V gene's germline CDR1 is MNHEY and CDR2 SVGEGT. The CDR3 spans 18 residues. V was pared by 4 bases and J by 6 bases, with 16 bases of the junction left unmatched. The CDR3: CASSFTIRDRVNIQPQHF. The DNA for the CDR3 is TGTGCCAGCAGTTTCACGATCCGGGACAGGGTAAATATTCAGCCCCAGCATTTT.

The chain couples TRBV2 to TRBJ2-7, with TRBD1 identical over 7 bases. Trimming took 4 bases from V and 3 from J; bases not matched to a gene: 12. The CDR3 is 16 residues long. The germline V gene has CDR1 SNHLY and CDR2 FYNNEI. CDR3 bases: TGTGCCAGCAGTGGAGACAGGGAAGGATACGACTACGAGCAGTACTTC. It encodes CASSGDREGYDYEQYF.

The chain joins TRBV6-5 to TRBJ1-6; 7 bases are shared with TRBD1. V shed 2 bases and J 6 bases; nucleotides not matched to a gene: 4. The germline CDR1 and CDR2 sequences are MNHEY and SVGAGI. The CDR3 covers 15 residues. Here the CDR3 DNA reads TGTGCCAGCAGTTACCAGACAGGGCTTAATTCACCCCTCCACTTT. Protein product: CASSYQTGLNSPLHF.

This clone showed up just once. The chain is built from TRBV7-2 and TRBJ1-5; D gene uncertain. Trimming removed 4 bases from V and 4 bases from J, with 8 bases in between. The CDR3 length is 13 residues. In germline, CDR1 is SGHTA, CDR2 FQGNSA. The CDR3 coding sequence is TGTGCCAGCAGCTCCAGCAGGAATCAGCCCCAGCATTTT. This codes for CASSSSRNQPQHF.

The chain recombines TRBV11-3 with TRBJ1-2; 8 nucleotides align to TRBD1. The trim removed 7 bases at V and 2 bases at J, leaving 15 bases unmatched. There are 17 residues in the CDR3. The V gene's germline CDR1 is SGHNT and CDR2 YENEEA. The CDR3 sequence is CASTLGQGLDLNYGYTF. The CDR3 nucleotides are TGTGCCAGCACCCTCGGACAGGGCCTCGACTTAAACTATGGCTACACCTTC.

The chain uses TRBV3-1 (or the pseudogene TRBV3-2) and TRBJ2-1; maybe TRBD2 (7 bases). V was clipped by 1 base and J by 5 bases, with 9 bases between them. CDR1 is LGHDT and CDR2 is YNNKEL in the germline V gene (reference sequence). This CDR3 comprises 14 residues. The CDR3 DNA sequence: TGTGCCAGCAGCCAAGCCGGGGGGCACAATGAGCAGTTCTTC. It yields the protein CASSQAGGHNEQFF.

The chain links TRBV11-3 to TRBJ2-7; D might be TRBD2 (5 bases). CDR3 size: 13 residues. Germline V gene sequence: CDR1 SGHNT, CDR2 YENEEA. Trimming stripped 5 bases from V and 2 bases from J, with 10 bases between. This CDR3 is CASSPPGTYEQYF. In nucleotides, the CDR3 is TGTGCCAGCAGCCCCCCCGGGACCTACGAGCAGTACTTC.

The rearrangement joins TRBV5-1 to TRBJ2-3, with TRBD2 matching over 13 bases. CDR1 is SGHRS, CDR2 YFSETQ, per germline. CDR3 size: 19 residues. The junction had 11 bases not matched to a gene; V was cut back by 4 bases and J by 0 bases. The CDR3 region has the DNA TGCGCCAGCAGCCGCCTGGGACTAGCGGGGCAAACTAGCACAGATACGCAGTATTTT. Its protein is CASSRLGLAGQTSTDTQYF.

The V and J genes are TRBV30 and TRBJ2-5, with D tentatively TRBD2 (5 bases). Per the germline V gene, CDR1 is GTSNPN and CDR2 is SVGIG (reference sequence). The CDR3 is 13 amino acids. Trimming took 6 bases from V and 0 from J, leaving 11 bases between them. The CDR3 bases are TGTGCCTGCACAACGGGGTACCAAGAGACCCAGTACTTC. Residues: CACTTGYQETQYF.

Concerning this clone itself: Compared with germline, one end of the junction differs, possibly owing to a read error. The chain carries TRBV6-5 and TRBJ2-1; 9 bases agree with TRBD2. Germline V gives CDR1 MNHEY, CDR2 SVGAGI. The CDR3 has 15 amino acids. Written as DNA, the CDR3 is TGTGCCAGCAGTTACTCCGGGACTAGCTACGATGAGCAGTTCTTC. Its protein product is CASSYSGTSYDEQFF.

This chain uses TRBV4-2 with TRBJ2-5; D unclear. Deletions cut 0 bases from V and 5 bases from J, with 13 bases between. The germline CDR1 and CDR2 sequences are LGHNA and YNFKEQ. The length of the CDR3 is 15 residues. CDR3 nucleotides: TGTGCCAGCAGCCAAGAATTCATACAGACGGAGACCCAGTACTTC. The encoded protein is CASSQEFIQTETQYF.

The J gene is TRBJ1-1, the V gene TRBV6-1, with 11 positions matching TRBD1. The CDR3 spans 17 residues. The germline V gene encodes CDR1 MNHNS and CDR2 SASEGT. J lost 4 bases, V lost 3 bases, and 10 bases had no gene match. The CDR3 here is CASSDGHRDRGATEAFF. The DNA for the CDR3 is TGTGCCAGCAGTGACGGGCACCGGGACAGGGGGGCCACTGAAGCTTTCTTT.

V is TRBV3-1 (or the pseudogene TRBV3-2) and J is TRBJ2-5; no clear D. Germline CDR1 and CDR2: LGHDT and YNNKEL (reference sequence). Trimming left V 4 bases short and J 5 bases short, with 5 bases between. The CDR3 spans 11 residues. The CDR3 coding sequence is TGTGCCAGCAGCCCCGGGGAGACCCAGTACTTC. Residues: CASSPGETQYF.

J is TRBJ1-1 and V is TRBV28; D perhaps matches TRBD1 (6 bases). CDR1 is MDHEN, CDR2 SYDVKM, per germline. The CDR3 is 15 residues long. V lost 6 bases to trimming and J lost 3 bases, with 17 bases between them. The CDR3 DNA sequence: TGTGCCAGCAGCCCGGGTGGGGGGGCGGACACTGAAGCTTTCTTT. The encoded protein is CASSPGGGADTEAFF.

The J gene is TRBJ2-7, the V gene TRBV5-4; maybe TRBD2 (6 bases). The V end lost 0 bases, the J end lost 2 bases, and 9 bases lay between the germline ends. There are 14 residues in the CDR3. Looked up from germline, CDR1 is SGHNT and CDR2 is YYREEE (reference sequence). The CDR3 here is CASSLAGVTYEQYF. Here the CDR3 DNA reads TGTGCCAGCAGCTTGGCGGGAGTGACCTACGAGCAGTACTTC.

This clone occurred a few times. One end of the junction is discordant with germline, which a read error may explain. The rearrangement uses TRBV28 and TRBJ1-2; TRBD1 matches at 9 bases. Germline-derived CDR1 and CDR2 are MDHEN and SYDVKM. This CDR3 is 13 amino acids long. The CDR3 DNA follows: TGTGCCAGCAGCTACGCTCCGGGACAGGGAGGATTCTTC. This gives the protein CASSYAPGQGGFF.